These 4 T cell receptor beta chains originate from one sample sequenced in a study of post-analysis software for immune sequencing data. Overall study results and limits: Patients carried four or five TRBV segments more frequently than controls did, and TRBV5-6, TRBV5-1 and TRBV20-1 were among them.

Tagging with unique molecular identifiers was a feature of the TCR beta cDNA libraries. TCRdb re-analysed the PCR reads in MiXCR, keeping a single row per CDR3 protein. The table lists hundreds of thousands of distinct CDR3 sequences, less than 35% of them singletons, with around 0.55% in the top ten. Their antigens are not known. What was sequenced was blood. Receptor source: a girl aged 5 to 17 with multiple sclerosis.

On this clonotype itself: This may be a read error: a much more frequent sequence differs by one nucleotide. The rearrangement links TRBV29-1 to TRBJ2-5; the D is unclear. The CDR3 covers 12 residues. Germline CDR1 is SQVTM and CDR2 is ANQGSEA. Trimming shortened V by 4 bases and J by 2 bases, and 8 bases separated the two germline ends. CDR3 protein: CSVATIQETQYF. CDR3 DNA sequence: TGCAGCGTTGCGACGATACAAGAGACCCAGTACTTC. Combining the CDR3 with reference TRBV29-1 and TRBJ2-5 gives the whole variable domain SAVISQKPSRDICQRGTSLTIQCQVDSQVTMMFWYRQQPGQSLTLIATANQGSEATYESGFVIDKFPISRPNLTFSTLTVSNMSPEDSSIYLCSVATIQETQYFGPGTRLLVL.

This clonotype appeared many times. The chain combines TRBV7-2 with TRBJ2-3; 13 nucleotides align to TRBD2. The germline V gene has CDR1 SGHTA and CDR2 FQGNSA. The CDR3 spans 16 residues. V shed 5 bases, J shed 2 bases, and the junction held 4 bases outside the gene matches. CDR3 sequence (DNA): TGTGCCAGCAGCCCGGGACTAGCGGGACTCACAGATACGCAGTATTTT. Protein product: CASSPGLAGLTDTQYF.

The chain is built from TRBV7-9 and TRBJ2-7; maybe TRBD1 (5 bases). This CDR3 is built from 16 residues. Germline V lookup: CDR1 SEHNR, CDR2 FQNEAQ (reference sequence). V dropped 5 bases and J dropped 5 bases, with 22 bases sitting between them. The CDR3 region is CASSPTLGQLGNEQYF. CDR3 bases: TGTGCCAGCAGCCCAACGTTGGGGCAATTGGGGAACGAGCAGTACTTC.

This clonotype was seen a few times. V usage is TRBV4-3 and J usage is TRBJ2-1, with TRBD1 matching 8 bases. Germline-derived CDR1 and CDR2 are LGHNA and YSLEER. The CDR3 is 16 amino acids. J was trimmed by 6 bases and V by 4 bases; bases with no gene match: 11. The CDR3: CASSRRQGSSFNEQFF. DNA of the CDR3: TGCGCCAGCAGCCGCCGACAGGGGTCTTCTTTCAATGAGCAGTTCTTC.